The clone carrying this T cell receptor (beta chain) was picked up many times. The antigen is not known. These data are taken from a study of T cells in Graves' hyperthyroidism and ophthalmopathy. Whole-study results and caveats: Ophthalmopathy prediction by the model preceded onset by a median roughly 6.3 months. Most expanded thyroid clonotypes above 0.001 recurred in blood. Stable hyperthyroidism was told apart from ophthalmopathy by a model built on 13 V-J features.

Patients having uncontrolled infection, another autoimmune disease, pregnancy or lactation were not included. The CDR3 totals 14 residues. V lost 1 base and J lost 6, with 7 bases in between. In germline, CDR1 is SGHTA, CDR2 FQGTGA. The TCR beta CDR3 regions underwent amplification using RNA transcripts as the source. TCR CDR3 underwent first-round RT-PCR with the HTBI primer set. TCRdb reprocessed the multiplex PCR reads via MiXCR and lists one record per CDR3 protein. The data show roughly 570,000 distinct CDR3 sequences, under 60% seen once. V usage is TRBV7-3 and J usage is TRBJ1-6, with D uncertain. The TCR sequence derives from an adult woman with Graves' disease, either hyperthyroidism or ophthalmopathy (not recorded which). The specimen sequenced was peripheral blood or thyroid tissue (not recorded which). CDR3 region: CASSLSALNSPLHF. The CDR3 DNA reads TGTGCCAGCAGCTTAAGCGCCCTTAATTCACCCCTCCACTTT.